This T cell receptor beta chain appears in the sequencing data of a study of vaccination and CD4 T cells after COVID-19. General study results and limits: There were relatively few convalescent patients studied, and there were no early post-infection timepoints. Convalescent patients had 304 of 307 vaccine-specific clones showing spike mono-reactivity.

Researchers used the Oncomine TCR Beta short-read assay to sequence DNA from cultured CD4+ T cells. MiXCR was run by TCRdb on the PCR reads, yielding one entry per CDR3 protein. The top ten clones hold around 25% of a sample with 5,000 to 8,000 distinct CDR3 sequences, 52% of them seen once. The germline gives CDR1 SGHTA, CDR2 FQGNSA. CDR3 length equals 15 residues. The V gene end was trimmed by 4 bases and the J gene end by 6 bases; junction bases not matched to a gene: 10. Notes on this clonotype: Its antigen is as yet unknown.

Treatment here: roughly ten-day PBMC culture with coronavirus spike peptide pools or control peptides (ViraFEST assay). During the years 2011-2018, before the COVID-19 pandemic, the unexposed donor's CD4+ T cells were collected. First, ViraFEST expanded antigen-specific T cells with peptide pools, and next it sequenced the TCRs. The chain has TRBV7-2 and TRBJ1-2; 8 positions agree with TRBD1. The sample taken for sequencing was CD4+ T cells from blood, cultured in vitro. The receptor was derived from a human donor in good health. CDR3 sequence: CASSSRQGRGDGYTF. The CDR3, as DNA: TGTGCCAGCAGCTCCCGACAGGGGAGGGGAGATGGCTACACCTTC.